Here is one T cell receptor beta chain with its context. What it recognizes is unknown. The sample is drawn from a study of T cell responses to AZD1222 COVID-19 vaccine. V lost 5 bases, J lost 4 bases, and 12 bases lay in between. The V gene's germline CDR1 is SGHTA and CDR2 FQGNSA. This CDR3 region has 14 residues. Study-level findings and limits: Seropositivity was recorded at baseline in only a handful of AZD1222 recipients. Only after the peak T cell response were repertoires sampled. The sample set comprised mostly white British donors with more females, and clonal diversity was possibly underestimated. Rises in breadth and depth of Spike-specific TCRs came after two AZD1222 doses.

Generated by immunoSEQ multiplex PCR, the TCRdb table keeps only in-frame clones and is missing some. The sample carries tens of thousands of clones, less than 95% recorded once. The sequencing used peripheral blood, collected 28 days after the second AZD1222 dose. This chain links TRBV7-2 with TRBJ1-5, with a weak D call TRBD1 (6 bases). The sequence was collected from an adult who received the AZD1222 COVID-19 vaccine. The CDR3 region is CASSLDRTNQPQHF. The CDR3 region has the DNA TGTGCCAGCAGCCTAGACAGGACGAATCAGCCCCAGCATTTT.